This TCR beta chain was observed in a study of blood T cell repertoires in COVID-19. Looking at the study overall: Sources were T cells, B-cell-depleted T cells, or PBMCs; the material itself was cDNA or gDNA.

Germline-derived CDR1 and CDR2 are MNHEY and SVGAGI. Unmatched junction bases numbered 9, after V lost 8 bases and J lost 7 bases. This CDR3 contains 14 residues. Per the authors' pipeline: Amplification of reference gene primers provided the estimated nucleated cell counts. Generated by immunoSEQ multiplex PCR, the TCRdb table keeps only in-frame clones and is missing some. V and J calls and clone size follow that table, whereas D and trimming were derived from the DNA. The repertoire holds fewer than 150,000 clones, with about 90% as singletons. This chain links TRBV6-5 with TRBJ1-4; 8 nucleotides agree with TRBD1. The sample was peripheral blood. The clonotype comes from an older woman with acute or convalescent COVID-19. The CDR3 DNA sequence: TGTGCCAGCTTACACACAGGGGGTAGTGAAAAACTGTTTTTT. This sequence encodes CASLHTGGSEKLFF.